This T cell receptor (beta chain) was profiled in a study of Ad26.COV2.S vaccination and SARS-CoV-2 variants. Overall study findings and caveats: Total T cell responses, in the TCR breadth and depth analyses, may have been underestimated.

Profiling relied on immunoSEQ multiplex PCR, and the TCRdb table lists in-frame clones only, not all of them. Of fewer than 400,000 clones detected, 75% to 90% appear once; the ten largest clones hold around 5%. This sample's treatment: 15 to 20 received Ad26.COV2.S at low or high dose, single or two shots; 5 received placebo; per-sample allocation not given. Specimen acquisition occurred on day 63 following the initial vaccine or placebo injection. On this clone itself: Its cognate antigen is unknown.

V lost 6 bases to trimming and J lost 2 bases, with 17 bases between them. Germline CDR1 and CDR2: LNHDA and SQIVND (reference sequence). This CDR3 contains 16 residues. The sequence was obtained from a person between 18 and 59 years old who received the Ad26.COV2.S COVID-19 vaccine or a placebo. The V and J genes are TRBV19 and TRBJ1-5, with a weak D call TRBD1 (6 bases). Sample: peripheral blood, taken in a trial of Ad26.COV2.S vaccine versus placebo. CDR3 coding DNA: TGTGCCAGTAGAGGGGGGGCAGCTGATCGCAATCAGCCCCAGCATTTT. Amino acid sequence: CASRGGAADRNQPQHF. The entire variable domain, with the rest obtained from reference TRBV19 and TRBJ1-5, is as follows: DGGITQSPKYLFRKEGQNVTLSCEQNLNHDAMYWYRQDPGQGLRLIYYSQIVNDFQKGDIAEGYSVSREKKESFPLTVTSAQKNPTAFYLCASRGGAADRNQPQHFGDGTRLSIL.